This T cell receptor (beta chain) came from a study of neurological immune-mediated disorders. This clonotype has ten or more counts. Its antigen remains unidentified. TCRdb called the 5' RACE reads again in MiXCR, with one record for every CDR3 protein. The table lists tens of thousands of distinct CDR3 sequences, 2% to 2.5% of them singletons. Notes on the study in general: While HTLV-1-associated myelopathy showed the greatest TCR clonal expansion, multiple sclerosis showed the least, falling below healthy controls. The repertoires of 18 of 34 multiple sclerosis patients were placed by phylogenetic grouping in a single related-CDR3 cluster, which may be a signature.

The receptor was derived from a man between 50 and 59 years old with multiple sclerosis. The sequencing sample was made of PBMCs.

The CDR3 DNA reads as TGTGCCAGCAGCGCCCGTAGGACAGGGGGTTGGGATACGCAGTATTTT. Its translation: CASSARRTGGWDTQYF. The V and J genes are TRBV27 and TRBJ2-3; 10 bases are shared with TRBD1. Germline V gene sequence: CDR1 MNHEY, CDR2 SMNVEV (reference sequence). J lost 6 bases, V lost 6 bases, and 12 bases had no gene match. CDR3 length: 16 amino acids.